This entry features one T cell receptor (beta chain) sequence. The libraries were made with immunoSEQ v3. Repertoires were generated with immunoSEQ multiplex PCR, while TCRdb's copy carries only in-frame clones and drops some. Of about 26,000 clones listed, approximately 77% are singletons. The V and J ends lost 1 base and 5 bases, in that order; junction bases with no gene match: 6. Per the germline V gene, CDR1 is SGHAT and CDR2 is FQNNGV. This CDR3 is built from 15 residues. The data belong to a study of TIL therapy for anti-PD-1-resistant metastatic lung cancer. Time point denoted: pre-treatment sample, taken before nivolumab and TIL therapy. Tumor tissue came from excised metastases, mostly pleural nodules or supraclavicular lymph nodes.

Specimen: tumor tissue, collected at baseline. This chain joins TRBV11-2 and TRBJ1-2; 8 bases are a match to TRBD1. The clonotype comes from a person between 30 and 80 years old with non-small cell lung cancer. The CDR3 coding sequence is TGTGCCAGCAGCTTAGGGTTGCAGGGGGCATATGGCTACACCTTC. Amino acids: CASSLGLQGAYGYTF.